Listed below are T cell receptor beta chains from one sample, sequenced in a study of blood T cell repertoires in COVID-19. Sequencing used immunoSEQ multiplex PCR; TCRdb keeps in-frame clones, though not all of them. The profile shows roughly 200,000 clones, more than 70% of them singletons. Sequencing used peripheral blood. The receptors derive from a woman over 75 with active or convalescent COVID-19. CDR3s include the opening cysteine and the closing phenylalanine or tryptophan. D genes are given only for firm matches. Expanded clones are given a class, and other clones once, few, many or no size at all.

abundance	len	j_gene	v_gene	d_gene	CDR3aa	CDR3nt
once	16	TRBJ2-1	TRBV18	TRBD2	CASSPTSSGVGNEQFF	TGTGCCAGCTCACCAACTTCTAGCGGGGTGGGCAATGAGCAGTTCTTC
.	11	TRBJ2-7	TRBV6-2/TRBV6-3	.	CASSHGLQQYF	TGTGCCAGCAGCCATGGGCTTCAGCAGTACTTC
.	13	TRBJ1-2	TRBV28	.	CASRTGWGYGYTF	TGTGCCAGCCGAACAGGTTGGGGATATGGCTACACCTTC
.	15	TRBJ1-1	TRBV3-1/TRBV3-2	TRBD1	CASSPGTGEDTEAFF	TGTGCCAGCAGCCCCGGGACAGGGGAAGACACTGAAGCTTTCTTT
.	17	TRBJ2-6	TRBV18	TRBD1	CASSSQGAGSGANVLTF	TGTGCCAGCTCCTCACAGGGGGCAGGCTCTGGGGCCAACGTCCTGACTTTC
few	12	TRBJ1-1	TRBV7-2	.	CASSELQRFAFF	TGTGCCAGCAGCGAATTACAGAGATTCGCTTTCTTT
.	13	TRBJ2-5	TRBV18	TRBD1	CASSPQGVLSQYF	TGTGCCAGCTCACCCCAGGGGGTTTTGAGCCAGTACTTC
few	13	TRBJ2-1	TRBV5-1	TRBD1	CACRDSSYNEQFF	TGCGCCTGCCGGGACAGCTCCTACAATGAGCAGTTCTTC
once	14	TRBJ1-5	TRBV20-1	TRBD1	CSASNGQGPQPQHF	TGCAGTGCTAGTAACGGACAGGGTCCCCAGCCCCAGCATTTT
.	16	TRBJ1-2	TRBV5-3	.	CARSAPTGSTSYGYTF	TGTGCCAGAAGCGCTCCGACAGGCTCGACGTCCTATGGCTACACCTTC
few	17	TRBJ2-2	TRBV4-2	TRBD2	CASSPSSGGPNTGELFF	TGTGCCAGCAGCCCTAGTAGCGGGGGGCCGAACACCGGGGAGCTGTTTTTT
.	17	TRBJ2-3	TRBV2	TRBD2	CASRRLAGLTSTDTQYF	TGTGCCAGCAGGAGACTAGCGGGGCTTACTAGCACAGATACGCAGTATTTT
.	16	TRBJ2-3	TRBV3-1/TRBV3-2	.	CASSQLAGAITDTQYF	TGTGCCAGCAGCCAGTTGGCGGGGGCCATCACAGATACGCAGTATTTT
few	14	TRBJ2-7	TRBV15	TRBD1	CATSKRTGENEQYF	TGTGCCACCAGCAAACGGACAGGGGAAAACGAGCAGTACTTC
.	14	TRBJ2-2	TRBV11-2	TRBD2	CASSLGAGAGELFF	TGTGCCAGCAGCTTAGGGGCGGGGGCCGGGGAGCTGTTTTTT
.	13	TRBJ1-6	TRBV7-2	.	CASSLDSYSPLHF	TGTGCCAGCAGCTTAGACAGCTATTCACCCCTCCACTTT
.	14	TRBJ2-3	TRBV20-1	.	CSASIGVGGDTQYF	TGCAGTGCTAGTATTGGGGTCGGCGGGGATACGCAGTATTTT
few	17	TRBJ2-3	TRBV4-2	TRBD2	CASSLRSGRGGTDTQYF	TGTGCCAGCAGCCTTAGATCTGGGCGGGGGGGCACAGATACGCAGTATTTT
.	15	TRBJ1-1	TRBV6-6	TRBD1	CASSRQGQRSFEAFF	TGTGCCAGCAGTCGGCAGGGACAGCGTAGCTTTGAAGCTTTCTTT
few	12	TRBJ1-6	TRBV28	.	CASSPQWGALHF	TGTGCCAGCAGTCCACAATGGGGAGCCCTCCACTTT
.	16	TRBJ1-1	TRBV4-2	.	CASSRAYVRDYTEAFF	TGTGCCAGCAGCCGAGCCTATGTCCGGGACTACACTGAAGCTTTCTTT
.	14	TRBJ2-5	TRBV5-1	TRBD1	CASSTRTGGETQYF	TGCGCCAGCAGCACCAGGACAGGGGGCGAGACCCAGTACTTC
.	18	TRBJ2-2	TRBV10-3	TRBD2	CAISESTGGRWNTGELFF	TGTGCCATCAGTGAGTCGACGGGGGGGCGGTGGAACACCGGGGAGCTGTTTTTT
.	17	TRBJ1-4	TRBV28	TRBD1	CASSSIPQGAPNEKLFF	TGTGCCAGCAGTTCGATTCCTCAGGGGGCTCCTAATGAAAAACTGTTTTTT
.	18	TRBJ2-5	TRBV24-1	TRBD1	CATSDSHGQDRGLETQYF	TGTGCCACCAGTGATTCCCATGGACAGGACAGGGGGCTGGAGACCCAGTACTTC
.	12	TRBJ1-2	TRBV28	.	CASRRANYGYTF	TGTGCCAGCAGAAGAGCCAACTATGGCTACACCTTC
.	18	TRBJ2-1	TRBV5-4	TRBD2	CASSQGTSGGAPVDEQFF	TGTGCCAGCAGCCAAGGGACTAGCGGGGGGGCCCCTGTCGATGAGCAGTTCTTC
.	14	TRBJ1-2	TRBV10-3	TRBD1	CAITQGTGGYGYTF	TGTGCCATCACCCAAGGGACAGGGGGCTATGGCTACACCTTC
.	20	TRBJ2-7	TRBV28	TRBD2	CASPPARGGQSLRSSYEQYF	TGTGCCAGTCCCCCTGCGCGGGGGGGCCAGTCATTAAGGAGCTCCTACGAGCAGTACTTC
.	13	TRBJ2-7	TRBV5-1	.	CASSQVQGYEQYF	TGCGCCAGCAGCCAAGTCCAGGGCTACGAGCAGTACTTC
.	16	TRBJ1-5	TRBV2	TRBD1	CASSATGTGGNQPQHF	TGTGCCAGCAGTGCTACCGGGACAGGGGGCAATCAGCCCCAGCATTTT
once	14	TRBJ2-1	TRBV10-3	TRBD2	CATQTSGVYNEQFF	TGTGCCACCCAGACTAGCGGAGTATACAATGAGCAGTTCTTC
.	13	TRBJ1-3	TRBV5-1	.	CASRESSGNTIYF	TGCGCCAGCAGGGAGAGCTCTGGAAACACCATATATTTT